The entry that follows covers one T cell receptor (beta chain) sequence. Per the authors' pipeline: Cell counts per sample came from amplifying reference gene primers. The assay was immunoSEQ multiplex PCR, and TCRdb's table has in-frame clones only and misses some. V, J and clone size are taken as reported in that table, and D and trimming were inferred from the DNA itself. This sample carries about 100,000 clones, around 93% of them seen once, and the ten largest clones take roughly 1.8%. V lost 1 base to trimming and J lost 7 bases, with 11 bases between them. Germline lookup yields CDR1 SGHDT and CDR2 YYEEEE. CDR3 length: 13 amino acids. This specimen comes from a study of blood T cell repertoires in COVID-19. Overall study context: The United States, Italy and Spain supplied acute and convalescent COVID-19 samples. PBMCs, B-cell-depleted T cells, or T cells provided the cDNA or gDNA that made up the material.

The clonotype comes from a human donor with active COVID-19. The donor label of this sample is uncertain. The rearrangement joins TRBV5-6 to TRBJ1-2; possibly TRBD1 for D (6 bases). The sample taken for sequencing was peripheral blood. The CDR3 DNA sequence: TGTGCCAGCAGCTTGTATGGGGGCAGTGGCTACACCTTC. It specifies CASSLYGGSGYTF.